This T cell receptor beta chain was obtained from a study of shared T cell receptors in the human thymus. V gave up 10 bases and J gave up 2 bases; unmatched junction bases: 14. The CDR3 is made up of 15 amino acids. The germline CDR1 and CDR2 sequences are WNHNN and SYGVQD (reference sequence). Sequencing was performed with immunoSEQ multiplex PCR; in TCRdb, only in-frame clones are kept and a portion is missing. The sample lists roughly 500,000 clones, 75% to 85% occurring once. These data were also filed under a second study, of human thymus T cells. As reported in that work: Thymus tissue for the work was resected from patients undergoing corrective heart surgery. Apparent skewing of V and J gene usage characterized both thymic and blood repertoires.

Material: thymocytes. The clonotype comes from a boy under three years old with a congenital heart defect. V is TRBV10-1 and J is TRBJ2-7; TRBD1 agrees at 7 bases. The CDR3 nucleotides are TGCGCCACCCCACTCCGGACAGGCCCCACCTACGAGCAGTACTTC. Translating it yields CATPLRTGPTYEQYF.